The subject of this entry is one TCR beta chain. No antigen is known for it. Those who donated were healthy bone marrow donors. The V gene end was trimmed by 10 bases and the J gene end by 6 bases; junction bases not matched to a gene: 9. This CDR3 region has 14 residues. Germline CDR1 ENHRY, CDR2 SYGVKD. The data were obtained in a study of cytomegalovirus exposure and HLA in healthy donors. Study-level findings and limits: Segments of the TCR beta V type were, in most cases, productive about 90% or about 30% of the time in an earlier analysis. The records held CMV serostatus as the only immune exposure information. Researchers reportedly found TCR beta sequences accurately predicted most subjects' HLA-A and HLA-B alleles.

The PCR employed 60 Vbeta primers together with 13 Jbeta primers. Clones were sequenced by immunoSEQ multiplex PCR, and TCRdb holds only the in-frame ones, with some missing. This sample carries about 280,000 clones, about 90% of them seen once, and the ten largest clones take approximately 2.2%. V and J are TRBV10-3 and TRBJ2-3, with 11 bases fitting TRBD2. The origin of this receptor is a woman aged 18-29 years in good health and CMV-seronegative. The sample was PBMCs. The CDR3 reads CATLLAGAGDTQYF. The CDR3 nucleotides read TGTGCCACCTTACTAGCGGGGGCGGGGGATACGCAGTATTTT.